What follows are 32 T cell receptor beta chains derived from one specimen sequenced in a study of neoadjuvant nivolumab and ipilimumab in lung cancer. Only in-frame clones appear in the TCRdb table, and some are missing; sequencing was by immunoSEQ multiplex PCR. The table shows fewer than 35,000 clones, with 92% occurring only once. Sequenced here: peripheral blood, sampled after neoadjuvant nivolumab, alone or with ipilimumab, at or shortly before surgery. The receptors come from an adult with non-small cell lung cancer.

The genes are TRBV14 and TRBJ2-1; 8 bases are a match to TRBD2. This CDR3 is built from 18 residues. Germline lookup yields CDR1 SGHDN and CDR2 FVKESK. The J segment lost 10 bases and the V segment lost 0 bases, leaving 17 bases of the junction unmatched. The CDR3 DNA reads as TGTGCCAGCAGCCAAGATTCCCCCCATGGCGGGAGGTCCCTCGAGCAGTTCTTC. This sequence encodes CASSQDSPHGGRSLEQFF.

V and J are TRBV5-4 and TRBJ2-7, with D unclear. CDR1 is SGHNT and CDR2 is YYREEE in the germline V gene (reference sequence). This CDR3 is 13 amino acids long. Trimming stripped 0 bases from V and 2 bases from J, with 6 bases between. CDR3 sequence reads: CASSLAGPYEQYF. As DNA, the CDR3 is TGTGCCAGCAGCTTGGCGGGCCCCTACGAGCAGTACTTC.

V is TRBV7-2 and J is TRBJ2-1, with D perhaps TRBD1 or TRBD2 (5 bases each). The CDR3 totals 13 residues. V shed 5 bases and J shed 6 bases, with 11 bases lying between them. Germline lookup yields CDR1 SGHTA and CDR2 FQGNSA. CDR3 bases: TGTGCCAGCAGCGAAGGGACGGTCAATGAGCAGTTCTTC. Its translation is CASSEGTVNEQFF.

The chain's CDR3 is CASSQLGHEQFF. The CDR3 region has the DNA TGTGCCAGCAGCCAACTAGGGCATGAGCAGTTCTTC. The J gene is TRBJ2-1, the V gene TRBV5-6, with D maybe TRBD2 (5 bases). Per the germline V gene, CDR1 is SGHDT and CDR2 is YYEEEE. CDR3 length: 12 amino acids. V lost 4 bases and J 8 bases, leaving 10 bases between the germline ends. The full variable domain, rest sourced from reference TRBV5-6 and TRBJ2-1, is DAGVTQSPTHLIKTRGQQVTLRCSPKSGHDTVSWYQQALGQGPQFIFQYYEEEERQRGNFPDRFSGHQFPNYSSELNVNALLLGDSALYLCASSQLGHEQFFGPGTRLTVL.

The sample holds one count of this clone. The chain links TRBV5-1 to TRBJ2-3; TRBD2 aligns across 9 bases. Germline CDR1 SGHRS, CDR2 YFSETQ. The V and J ends lost 4 bases and 3 bases, in that order; junction bases with no gene match: 9. The CDR3 is 16 residues long. The CDR3, as DNA: TGCGCCAGCAGCGCAATAGCGGGAGTAGGTACAGATACGCAGTATTTT. This sequence encodes CASSAIAGVGTDTQYF.

The chain uses TRBV27 and TRBJ1-1; D is ambiguous. V was pared by 8 bases and J by 1 base, with 5 bases between. Germline assignment: CDR1 MNHEY and CDR2 SMNVEV (reference sequence). This CDR3 is built from 11 residues. This CDR3 reads CASSKNTEAFF. As DNA, the CDR3 is TGTGCCAGCTCAAAGAACACTGAAGCTTTCTTT.

The V and J genes are TRBV10-3 and TRBJ1-5; D perhaps matches TRBD1 (5 bases). Trimming pared 5 bases from V and 6 bases from J, leaving 11 bases between. The germline V gene has CDR1 ENHRY and CDR2 SYGVKD. The CDR3 has 13 amino acids. The CDR3 reads CAISPQGGQPQHF. Written as DNA, the CDR3 is TGTGCCATCAGTCCCCAGGGTGGTCAGCCCCAGCATTTT.

This chain joins TRBV9 and TRBJ2-5; 10 bases match TRBD1. This CDR3 is 15 amino acids long. With V trimmed by 4 bases and J by 5 bases, 8 bases remained unmatched. CDR1 is SGDLS and CDR2 is YYNGEE in the germline V gene. The CDR3, as DNA: TGTGCCAGCAGCCCCCGACAGGGGGCTGATGAGACCCAGTACTTC. Translated: CASSPRQGADETQYF.

This chain links TRBV6-5 with TRBJ2-5, with D perhaps TRBD1 or TRBD2 (5 bases each). V lost 0 bases and J lost 5, with 13 bases in between. From germline, CDR1 is MNHEY and CDR2 SVGAGI. This CDR3 contains 15 residues. The CDR3 DNA sequence: TGTGCCAGCAGTTACTCGGCCCGGGGCCGGGAGACCCAGTACTTC. It yields the protein CASSYSARGRETQYF.

V usage is TRBV19 and J usage is TRBJ1-1; D might be TRBD1 (5 bases). The CDR3 spans 14 residues. Germline V gives CDR1 LNHDA, CDR2 SQIVND (reference sequence). Trimming took 4 bases from V and 1 from J, leaving 10 bases between them. CDR3 sequence: CASSTPTGNTEAFF. The CDR3 nucleotides read TGTGCCAGTAGTACTCCCACAGGGAACACTGAAGCTTTCTTT.

The chain employs TRBV18 and TRBJ2-7, with 14 bases aligning to TRBD2. This CDR3 has 17 residues. The germline gives CDR1 KGHSH, CDR2 LQKENI. V trimming: 6 bases; J trimming: 5 bases; junction bases outside the gene matches: 12. For the CDR3, the DNA is TGTGCCAGCTCCCCTTGGGGACTAGCGGGAGCAGGAAACGAGCAGTACTTC. Encoded protein: CASSPWGLAGAGNEQYF.

V and J are TRBV6-1 and TRBJ1-5, with a weak D call TRBD1 (6 bases). This CDR3 is 15 amino acids long. Deletions cut 6 bases from V and 3 bases from J, with 15 bases between. Per germline, CDR1 MNHNS and CDR2 SASEGT. CDR3 DNA sequence: TGTGCCAGCAGCGAAAACAGGGCGAACAATCAGCCCCAGCATTTT. It codes for CASSENRANNQPQHF.

The rearrangement joins TRBV10-2 to TRBJ2-1; D gene ambiguous. CDR1 is WSHSY, CDR2 SAAADI, per germline. This CDR3 spans 11 amino acids. The V end lost 6 bases, the J end lost 8 bases, and 8 bases lay between the germline ends. The CDR3 sequence: CASSLTYEQFF. The CDR3 nucleotides are TGCGCCAGCAGCCTGACTTATGAGCAGTTCTTC.

The chain couples TRBV5-1 to TRBJ2-1; TRBD1 agrees at 10 bases. Germline lookup yields CDR1 SGHRS and CDR2 YFSETQ. The J segment lost 4 bases and the V segment lost 3 bases, leaving 4 bases of the junction unmatched. The CDR3 length is 15 residues. DNA of the CDR3: TGCGCCAGCAGCTCGGGACAGGGGAATTACAATGAGCAGTTCTTC. It translates to CASSSGQGNYNEQFF.

This chain links TRBV5-1 with TRBJ1-5; a weak D match, TRBD1 (5 bases). Trimming pared 5 bases from V and 2 bases from J, leaving 14 bases between. CDR3 length equals 15 residues. Germline V lookup: CDR1 SGHRS, CDR2 YFSETQ. The CDR3, as DNA: TGCGCCAGCAGACCAGGGTTCGGGGGCAATCAGCCCCAGCATTTT. It specifies CASRPGFGGNQPQHF.

This chain connects TRBV13 to TRBJ2-1; 11 nucleotides line up with TRBD2. The germline CDR1 and CDR2 sequences are PRHDT and FYEKMQ (reference sequence). This CDR3 contains 15 residues. With 5 bases clipped from V and 4 bases from J, the junction kept 4 bases outside the gene matches. The CDR3 is CASSHRTSGYNEQFF. The CDR3 DNA sequence: TGTGCCAGCAGCCACCGGACTAGCGGGTACAATGAGCAGTTCTTC.

This sequence joins TRBV4-1 and TRBJ2-7; the D gene could be TRBD1 or TRBD2 (5 bases each). CDR3 size: 14 residues. The V end was cut by 1 base, the J end by 2 bases, with 9 bases between. The germline gives CDR1 MGHRA, CDR2 YSYEKL. The CDR3 region has the DNA TGCGCCAGCAGCCAAGGGGACGGGCCCTACGAGCAGTACTTC. Amino acid sequence: CASSQGDGPYEQYF.

V gene TRBV11-2 combines with J gene TRBJ2-1; 12 bases fit TRBD2. With V trimmed by 5 bases and J by 7 bases, 6 bases remained unmatched. The CDR3 loop spans 15 amino acids. Germline CDR1 and CDR2: SGHAT and FQNNGV. CDR3 in amino acids: CASSEGLAGHNEQFF. In DNA, the CDR3 is TGTGCCAGCAGCGAGGGACTAGCGGGTCATAATGAGCAGTTCTTC.

This clone has only one observation. The chain recombines TRBV15 with TRBJ1-5, with D unclear. The ends were cut back, 1 base at V and 7 bases at J, with 5 bases in the middle. This CDR3 comprises 12 residues. Germline V gene lookup returns CDR1 LNHNV and CDR2 YYDKDF (reference sequence). The CDR3 DNA reads TGTGCCACCAGCAGAGTAGGCCAGCCCCAGCATTTT. The encoded protein is CATSRVGQPQHF.

CDR3 DNA sequence: TGTGCCAGCAGCCAGGGGGGGGGACGCCTCCAAGAGACCCAGTACTTC. Translated, it gives CASSQGGGRLQETQYF. This chain uses TRBV7-9 with TRBJ2-5; possibly TRBD1 or TRBD2 for D (7 bases each). CDR3 length equals 16 residues. CDR1 and CDR2 (germline): SEHNR, FQNEAQ (reference sequence). V was cut by 5 bases and J by 1 base, with 17 bases left in between.

The chain combines TRBV29-1 with TRBJ1-2, with 10 bases aligning to TRBD1. V was pared by 4 bases and J by 8 bases, with 1 base of the junction left unmatched. This CDR3 is built from 11 residues. The V gene's germline CDR1 is SQVTM and CDR2 ANQGSEA. CDR3 loop: CSVGTGGGYTF. The CDR3, as DNA: TGCAGCGTTGGGACAGGGGGAGGCTACACCTTC.

This rearrangement joins TRBV20-1 to TRBJ2-1, with D unresolved. With 6 bases removed from V and 7 bases from J, the gap between germline ends came to 10 bases. This CDR3 region has 11 residues. From germline, CDR1 is DFQATT and CDR2 SNEGSKA (reference sequence). The DNA for the CDR3 is TGCAGTGCCAGCCCAAGAAATGAGCAGTTCTTC. This encodes CSASPRNEQFF.

V and J are TRBV5-6 and TRBJ2-1; D possibly corresponds to TRBD1 (7 bases). The CDR3 has 17 residues. Germline CDR1 SGHDT, CDR2 YYEEEE. V was clipped by 3 bases and J by 6 bases, with 22 bases between them. The CDR3 DNA reads TGTGCCAGCAGCTCACAGGGGTCGGGAGTATGGGGCAATGAGCAGTTCTTC. This gives the protein CASSSQGSGVWGNEQFF.

The rearrangement links TRBV5-4 to TRBJ2-1; 7 bases map to TRBD2. Germline V gene data show CDR1 as SGHNT and CDR2 as YYREEE (reference sequence). This CDR3 has 15 amino acids. Trimming cost V 4 bases and J 9 bases; bases outside gene matches: 13. CDR3 nucleotides: TGTGCCAGCAGCGAAGGACTAGTGGTAACATCTGAGCAGTTCTTC. Translated: CASSEGLVVTSEQFF. Supplemented by reference TRBV5-4 and TRBJ2-1, the full variable domain reads ETGVTQSPTHLIKTRGQQVTLRCSSQSGHNTVSWYQQALGQGPQFIFQYYREEENGRGNFPPRFSGLQFPNYSSELNVNALELDDSALYLCASSEGLVVTSEQFFGPGTRLTVL.

The chain is built from TRBV5-1 and TRBJ2-3; TRBD1 agrees at 7 bases. CDR3 size: 14 residues. Per germline, CDR1 SGHRS and CDR2 YFSETQ. V trimming: 0 bases; J trimming: 6 bases; junction bases outside the gene matches: 4. CDR3 region: CASSLGGTVDTQYF. CDR3 coding DNA: TGCGCCAGCAGCTTGGGGGGGACAGTCGATACGCAGTATTTT.

The sample holds a few counts of this clone. V is TRBV29-1 and J is TRBJ2-3; 7 bases are a match to TRBD1. J was trimmed by 3 bases and V by 4 bases; bases with no gene match: 4. Germline loops: CDR1 SQVTM, CDR2 ANQGSEA. The CDR3 runs to 13 residues. CDR3 nucleotide sequence: TGCAGCGTTGGGGTCAGGGGGACAGATACGCAGTATTTT. Its translation is CSVGVRGTDTQYF.

The rearrangement uses TRBV7-8 and TRBJ2-1, with unresolved D. Looked up from germline, CDR1 is SGHVS and CDR2 is FQNEAQ. The CDR3 consists of 12 residues. The V end lost 1 base, the J end lost 8 bases, and 6 bases lay between the germline ends. CDR3 loop: CASSLVGDEQFF. DNA of the CDR3: TGTGCCAGCAGCTTAGTCGGCGATGAGCAGTTCTTC.

This rearrangement joins TRBV28 to TRBJ2-7, with D possibly TRBD1 on 5 matching bases. CDR3 length: 13 amino acids. Per the germline V gene, CDR1 is MDHEN and CDR2 is SYDVKM. V gave up 3 bases and J gave up 4 bases, with 10 bases separating them. For the CDR3, the DNA is TGTGCCAGCAGTTTTCATCAGGGATACGAGCAGTACTTC. Amino acid sequence: CASSFHQGYEQYF.

The J gene is TRBJ1-1, the V gene TRBV18; D gene ambiguous. V was trimmed by 1 base and J by 8 bases, leaving 17 bases between them. Germline-derived CDR1 and CDR2 are KGHSH and LQKENI. The CDR3 consists of 15 residues. The CDR3 protein is CASSPRSGNYAEAFF. Here the CDR3 DNA reads TGTGCCAGCTCACCACGGAGCGGAAATTATGCCGAAGCTTTCTTT.

V usage is TRBV28 and J usage is TRBJ1-2, with D possibly matching TRBD1 (5 bases). Trimming removed 4 bases from V and 5 bases from J, with 17 bases in between. In germline, CDR1 is MDHEN, CDR2 SYDVKM. CDR3 length: 15 amino acids. The DNA of the CDR3 is TGTGCCAGCAGTTCAACAGGACGGGGTGTTTATGGCTACACCTTC. Amino acids: CASSSTGRGVYGYTF.

V gene TRBV5-1 combines with J gene TRBJ1-4; 12 bases align to TRBD1. The V gene's germline CDR1 is SGHRS and CDR2 YFSETQ. The CDR3 is 17 amino acids. Trimming removed 2 bases from V and 8 bases from J; junction bases left unmatched: 10. The CDR3, as DNA: TGCGCCAGCAGCTTCTCCGGGACAGGGGGCGTAGGGGAAAAACTGTTTTTT. Its translation is CASSFSGTGGVGEKLFF.

V gene TRBV29-1 combines with J gene TRBJ1-1; unclear D gene. Germline-derived CDR1 and CDR2 are SQVTM and ANQGSEA. The CDR3 runs 13 residues. V shed 7 bases and J shed 7 bases, with 19 bases lying between them. In DNA form, the CDR3 reads TGCAGCGCCGGCCAGGTCAGTCTTTATGAAGCTTTCTTT. Protein: CSAGQVSLYEAFF.